This T cell receptor beta chain was captured in a study of blood T cell repertoires in COVID-19. During active infection, Seattle patients enrolled and were then monitored through disease. The germline V gene encodes CDR1 SGHRS and CDR2 YFSETQ. This CDR3 comprises 15 residues. The V gene end was trimmed by 3 bases and the J gene end by 1 base; junction bases not matched to a gene: 4. The repertoire was sequenced with immunoSEQ multiplex PCR; TCRdb's copy has only in-frame clones and lacks some. Among some 200,000 clones listed, around 94% were seen once. The V gene is TRBV5-1, the J gene TRBJ1-1, with TRBD1 matching over 9 bases. The specimen sequenced was peripheral blood. This clonotype was obtained from a man aged 30 to 45 with COVID-19, enrolled during active disease. This CDR3 reads CASSWGDRANTEAFF. The CDR3 bases are TGCGCCAGCAGCTGGGGGGACAGGGCGAACACTGAAGCTTTCTTT. The complete variable domain, with remaining parts taken from reference TRBV5-1 and TRBJ1-1, reads KAGVTQTPRYLIKTRGQQVTLSCSPISGHRSVSWYQQTPGQGLQFLFEYFSETQRNKGNFPGRFSGRQFSNSRSEMNVSTLELGDSALYLCASSWGDRANTEAFFGQGTRLTVV.